Listed below are T cell receptor beta chains from one sample, sequenced in a study of T cells in Graves' hyperthyroidism and ophthalmopathy. Each CDR3 protein is one row after TCRdb ran MiXCR on the multiplex PCR reads. The table lists around 540,000 distinct CDR3 sequences, around 45% of them singletons. The material sequenced was peripheral blood or thyroid tissue (not recorded which). The receptors shown here come from a woman in her late teens or twenties with Graves' hyperthyroidism. CDR3s include the opening cysteine and the closing phenylalanine or tryptophan. The D gene is left open where the match is weak. Clone size, where shown, is once, few, many, or a class for clones that have expanded.

size,V,J,D,length,DNA,CDR3
NA,TRBV20-1,TRBJ2-7,TRBD2,13,TGCAGTGGGGGAGGGACTAGCGGTTACGAGCAGTACTTC,CSGGGTSGYEQYF
once,TRBV7-9,TRBJ2-7,TRBD2,17,TGTGCCAGCAGACCGGGACTAGCGGGACCGTCTCGGTACGAGCAGTACTTC,CASRPGLAGPSRYEQYF
NA,TRBV25-1,TRBJ2-5,TRBD2,19,TGTACCAGCAGTCGAGTCCCTCAAAGACTAGCGGGACAACAAGAGACCCAGTACTTC,CTSSRVPQRLAGQQETQYF
NA,TRBV15,TRBJ1-6,TRBD1,12,TGTGCCACCAGCAGAGAGGACAGGGCCCTCCACTTT,CATSREDRALHF
many,TRBV15,TRBJ2-2,NA,13,TGTGCCACCAGCCGACGGAACACCGGGGAGCTGTTTTTT,CATSRRNTGELFF
NA,TRBV25-1,TRBJ1-6,NA,13,TGTGCCAGCAGAGTTGCGGCAGGCGAGGCCCTCCACTTT,CASRVAAGEALHF
many,TRBV29-1,TRBJ1-1,TRBD1,15,TGCAGCGCGTTAGGGGGCCGGGCATATGGTGCTGAAGCTTTCTTT,CSALGGRAYGAEAFF
few,TRBV7-2,TRBJ2-7,NA,15,TGTGCCAGCAGCCAGAAGGGGGAAGCCGCCTACGAGCAGTACTTC,CASSQKGEAAYEQYF
many,TRBV2,TRBJ1-2,NA,11,TGTGCTAGATCCGGGGAAGTGGGCTACACCTTC,CARSGEVGYTF
NA,TRBV10-3,TRBJ1-5,TRBD1,15,TGTGCCATCAGTGAGTCGGACAGGGCTTACAAGCCCCAGCATTTT,CAISESDRAYKPQHF
many,TRBV29-1,TRBJ2-7,NA,11,TGCAGCGTTGGACCTGGTCACGAGCAGTACTTC,CSVGPGHEQYF
NA,TRBV19,TRBJ1-1,NA,13,TGTGCCAGTGCCACCGGGATGAACACTGAAGCTTTCTTT,CASATGMNTEAFF
NA,TRBV2,TRBJ2-5,NA,15,TGTGCCAGCAGTCGCGGAACGGGAATCCAAGAGACCCAGTACTTC,CASSRGTGIQETQYF
NA,TRBV2,TRBJ1-6,NA,15,TGTGCCAGCAGGGCCGCAAGGGCCATTTATTCACCCCTCCACTTT,CASRAARAIYSPLHF
few,TRBV2,TRBJ1-2,NA,14,TGTGCCAGCAGCGAACAGGCTGACTTCTATGGCTACACCTTC,CASSEQADFYGYTF
many,TRBV7-9,TRBJ2-5,NA,14,TGTGCCAGCAGCGCGTGGGTACTCCAAGAGACCCAGTACTTC,CASSAWVLQETQYF
NA,TRBV7-2,TRBJ1-2,NA,13,TGTGCCACCTTAGGGGGGCCGGGGAATATATACACCTTC,CATLGGPGNIYTF
NA,TRBV19,TRBJ2-2,NA,13,TGTGCCAGTAGTACCGCAGGTCCCGGGGAGCTGTTTTTT,CASSTAGPGELFF
once,TRBV11-1,TRBJ1-5,NA,16,TGTGCCAGCAGCCACTGGGGGGGGTCAGAGTCTCAGCCCCAGCATTTT,CASSHWGGSESQPQHF
NA,TRBV12-3/TRBV12-4,TRBJ2-7,TRBD2,14,TGTGCCAGCTCACGGGGACTAGCCCAAGACGAGCAGTACTTC,CASSRGLAQDEQYF
NA,TRBV9,TRBJ1-1,TRBD1,16,TGTGCCAGCAGCAACGAGGACAGGCTCGCGAACACTGAAGCTTTCTTT,CASSNEDRLANTEAFF
NA,TRBV5-1,TRBJ1-2,NA,13,TGCGCCAGCAGATGGACCAGAAACTATGGCTACACCTTC,CASRWTRNYGYTF
NA,TRBV7-2,TRBJ2-7,TRBD2,17,TGTGCCAGCAGCTTAGGACCGCCGGGACTAAAAACCTACGAGCAGTACTTC,CASSLGPPGLKTYEQYF
few,TRBV2,TRBJ2-7,NA,15,TGTGCCAGCAGTGAGGACAGAGCGTACTCCTACGAGCAGTACTTC,CASSEDRAYSYEQYF
NA,TRBV6-4,TRBJ1-3,NA,14,TGTGCCAGCAGAACAGGAGGGACAGGAAACACCATATATTTT,CASRTGGTGNTIYF
many,TRBV24-1,TRBJ1-2,NA,14,TGTGCCACCAGTGACCCCGACGGGGTGCTGGGCTACACCTTC,CATSDPDGVLGYTF
NA,TRBV7-8,TRBJ2-3,NA,14,TGTGCCAGCAGCGCAAGACACTTCACAGATACGCAGTATTTT,CASSARHFTDTQYF
many,TRBV7-2,TRBJ2-7,NA,14,TGTGCCAGCAGCCCCCCGGGACGAGCCTACGAGCAGTACTTC,CASSPPGRAYEQYF
NA,TRBV7-9,TRBJ2-5,TRBD2,15,TGCGCCAGCAGCCGCCGGGGGGGGCGAGAGGAGACCCAGTACTTC,CASSRRGGREETQYF